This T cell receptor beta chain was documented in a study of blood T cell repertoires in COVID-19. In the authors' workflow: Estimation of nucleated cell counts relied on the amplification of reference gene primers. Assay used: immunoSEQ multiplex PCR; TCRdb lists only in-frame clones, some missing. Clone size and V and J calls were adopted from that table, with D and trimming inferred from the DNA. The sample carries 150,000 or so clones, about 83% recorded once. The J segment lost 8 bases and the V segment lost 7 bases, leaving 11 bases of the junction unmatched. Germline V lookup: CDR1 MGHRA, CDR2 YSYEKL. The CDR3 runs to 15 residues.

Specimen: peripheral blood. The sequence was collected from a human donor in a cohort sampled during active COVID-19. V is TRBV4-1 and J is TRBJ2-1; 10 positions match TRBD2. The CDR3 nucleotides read TGCGCCAGCATGAGATCGGCTAGCGGGAGTTATGAGCAGTTCTTC. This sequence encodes CASMRSASGSYEQFF.